The present TCR beta chain was sequenced within a study of T cell clones after liver transplantation. Background on the study: Blood was drawn pre-transplant, before withdrawal, and after full or failed withdrawal.

About this clone itself: The antigen is not known.

Sorting of unstimulated PBMCs yielded separate CD3+CD4+ and CD3+CD8+ fractions. Study-level findings and limits: A significant post-transplant drop in circulating graft-donor-reactive CD4 TCRbeta sequences occurred in most of the 8 subjects. Migration into the graft, not deletion, may explain lost graft donor-reactive T cells.

Method: immunoSEQ multiplex PCR; TCRdb's copy keeps in-frame clones and lacks some. The table records around 77,000 clones, roughly 80% of them present only once. This clonotype was sampled from a human patient who received a liver transplant. Some T cells may be supplied by the graft donor. The specimen comprised CD4+ T cells from blood, sampled 12 months after liver transplant.

For the CDR3, the DNA is TGTGCCAGCAGTTATCCGCGGGGAAGTGGCTACACCTTC. Encoded protein: CASSYPRGSGYTF. The V gene is TRBV28, the J gene TRBJ1-2; D is unclear. V lost 4 bases and J lost 7, with 13 bases in between. Germline V CDR1 and CDR2: MDHEN, SYDVKM. CDR3 size: 13 residues.